The rows below give T cell receptor beta chains drawn from one sample of a study of CD8+CD57+ T cells in acquired aplastic anemia. TCRdb used MiXCR to reprocess the reads, holding one entry per CDR3 protein. Among 130,000 or so distinct CDR3 sequences listed, 45% to 60% were seen once. The sample was sorted CD4+, CD8+, or CD8+CD57+ T cells (not recorded which) from PBMCs. These receptors all stem from a human donor with aplastic anemia. The CDR3 runs from the conserved cysteine through the conserved F or W. Each record gives: clone size, V gene, J gene, D gene, CDR3 protein, CDR3 DNA. D genes are given only for firm matches. Clone size is shown for a subset of rows, as once, few, many or a class of expanded clone.

>-|TRBV29-1|TRBJ2-2|-
CSHRPTNTGELFF
TGCAGCCACAGGCCGACGAACACCGGGGAGCTGTTTTTT
>-|TRBV2|TRBJ2-5|-
CASTRETQYF
TGTGCCAGCACAAGGGAGACCCAGTACTTC
>-|TRBV12-3/TRBV12-4|TRBJ1-1|-
CASSFALEGFPNTEAFF
TGTGCCAGCAGTTTCGCGTTGGAAGGCTTCCCGAACACTGAAGCTTTCTTT
>-|TRBV5-1|TRBJ2-5|-
CASSLSQETQYF
TGCGCCAGCAGCCTATCCCAAGAGACCCAGTACTTC
>few|TRBV20-1|TRBJ2-7|-
CSASDATYEQYF
TGCAGTGCTAGTGACGCCACCTACGAGCAGTACTTC
>many|TRBV2|TRBJ1-2|-
CASSDPIQGNYGYTF
TGTGCCAGCAGTGACCCTATACAGGGAAACTATGGCTACACCTTC
>-|TRBV20-1|TRBJ2-7|TRBD1
CSASFGTGPSYEQYF
TGCAGTGCTAGCTTCGGGACAGGGCCTTCCTACGAGCAGTACTTC
>few|TRBV10-3|TRBJ2-3|-
CAIRGGGTSTDTQYF
TGTGCCATCAGGGGAGGGGGGACTAGCACAGATACGCAGTATTTT
>-|TRBV10-1|TRBJ2-7|-
CASSPTGTRYEQYF
TGCGCCAGCAGTCCGACCGGGACACGCTACGAGCAGTACTTC
>-|TRBV9|TRBJ2-3|-
CASSVVGGRSDTQYF
TGTGCCAGCAGCGTAGTGGGGGGGCGATCAGATACGCAGTATTTT
>few|TRBV2|TRBJ2-7|-
CASTSGGQSYEQYF
TGTGCCAGCACGAGTGGAGGGCAGTCCTACGAGCAGTACTTC
>-|TRBV7-2|TRBJ2-7|-
CASSAEISYEQYF
TGTGCCAGCAGCGCCGAGATCTCCTACGAGCAGTACTTC
>-|TRBV5-1|TRBJ2-1|TRBD2
CASSLGLASDEQFF
TGCGCCAGCAGCTTAGGACTAGCCTCCGATGAGCAGTTCTTC
>many|TRBV15|TRBJ1-5|TRBD1
CATGTGGGSQPQHF
TGTGCCACCGGGACAGGGGGCGGCTCTCAGCCCCAGCATTTT
>many|TRBV19|TRBJ2-1|-
CASSLRLIDEQFF
TGTGCCAGTAGTCTAAGACTAATAGATGAGCAGTTCTTC
>-|TRBV5-5|TRBJ1-6|TRBD1
CASSLAMDRGFSPLHF
TGTGCCAGCAGCTTGGCCATGGACAGGGGGTTTTCACCCCTCCACTTT